The present entry profiles one TCR beta chain with its context. Its antigen is unidentified. The data are from a study of shared clonotypes between healthy human individuals. It was at deep level that the assay was run. The method was immunoSEQ multiplex PCR; TCRdb's version includes in-frame clones alone and lacks a portion of them. The sample has about 2,500,000 clones, more than 80% seen once. Study findings and constraints: Sorted-subset samples were not fully sequenced, rarefaction indicated. On the whole, naive subsets had larger estimated richness than memory subsets had.

This TCR came from a man between 18 and 35 years old in good health. Sequences were obtained from naive CD4+ T cells sorted from blood. Noted subset: CD45RA+ positively selected.

This CDR3 is CASTRTEGYNEQFF. The CDR3 DNA is TGTGCCAGCACCCGGACTGAGGGATACAATGAGCAGTTCTTC. The rearrangement links TRBV6-5 to TRBJ2-1, with D tentatively TRBD2 (5 bases). Germline assignment: CDR1 MNHEY and CDR2 SVGAGI. Trimming removed 7 bases at V and 4 bases at J, with 14 bases between. The CDR3 has 14 amino acids.